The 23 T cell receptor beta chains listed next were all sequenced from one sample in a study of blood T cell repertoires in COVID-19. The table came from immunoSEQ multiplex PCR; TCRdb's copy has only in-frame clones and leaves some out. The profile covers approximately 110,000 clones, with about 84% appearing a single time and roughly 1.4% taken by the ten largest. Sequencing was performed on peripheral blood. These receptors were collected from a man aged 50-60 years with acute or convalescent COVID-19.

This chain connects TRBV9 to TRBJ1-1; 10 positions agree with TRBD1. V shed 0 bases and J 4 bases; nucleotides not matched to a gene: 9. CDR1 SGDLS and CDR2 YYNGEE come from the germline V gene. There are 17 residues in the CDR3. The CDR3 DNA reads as TGTGCCAGCAGCGTAGGAAGCGACAGGGGGCTGGGCACTGAAGCTTTCTTT. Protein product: CASSVGSDRGLGTEAFF.

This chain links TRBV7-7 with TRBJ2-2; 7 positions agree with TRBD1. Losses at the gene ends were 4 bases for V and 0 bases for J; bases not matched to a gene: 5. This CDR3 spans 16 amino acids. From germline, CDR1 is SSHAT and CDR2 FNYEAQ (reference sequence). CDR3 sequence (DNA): TGTGCCAGCAGCTCGAGACAGGGCGCGAACACCGGGGAGCTGTTTTTT. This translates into CASSSRQGANTGELFF.

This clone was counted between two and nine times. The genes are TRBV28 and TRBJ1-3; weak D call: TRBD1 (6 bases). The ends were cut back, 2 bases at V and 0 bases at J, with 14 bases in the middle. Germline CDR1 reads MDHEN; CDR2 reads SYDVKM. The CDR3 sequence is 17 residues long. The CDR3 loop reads CASSLPRGLSSGNTIYF. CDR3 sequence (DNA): TGTGCCAGCAGTTTACCCAGGGGATTGTCCTCTGGAAACACCATATATTTT.

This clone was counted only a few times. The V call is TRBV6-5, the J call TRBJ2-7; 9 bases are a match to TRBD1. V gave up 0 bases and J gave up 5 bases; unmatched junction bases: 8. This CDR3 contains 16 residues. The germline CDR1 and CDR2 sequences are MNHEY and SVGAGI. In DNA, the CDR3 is TGTGCCAGCAGTTACTCGCGGGGGACAGGGATCAACGAGCAGTACTTC. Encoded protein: CASSYSRGTGINEQYF.

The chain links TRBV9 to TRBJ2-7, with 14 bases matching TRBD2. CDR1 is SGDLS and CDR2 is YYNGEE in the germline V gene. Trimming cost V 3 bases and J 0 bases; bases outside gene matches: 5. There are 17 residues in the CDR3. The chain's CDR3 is CASSAGTSGGFSYEQYF. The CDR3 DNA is TGTGCCAGCAGCGCGGGGACTAGCGGGGGATTCTCCTACGAGCAGTACTTC.

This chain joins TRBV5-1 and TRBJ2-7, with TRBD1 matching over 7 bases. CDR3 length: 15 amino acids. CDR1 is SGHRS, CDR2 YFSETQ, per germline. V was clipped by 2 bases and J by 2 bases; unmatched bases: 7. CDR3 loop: CASSFGDSRTYEQYF. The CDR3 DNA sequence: TGCGCCAGCAGCTTCGGGGACAGCAGAACCTACGAGCAGTACTTC.

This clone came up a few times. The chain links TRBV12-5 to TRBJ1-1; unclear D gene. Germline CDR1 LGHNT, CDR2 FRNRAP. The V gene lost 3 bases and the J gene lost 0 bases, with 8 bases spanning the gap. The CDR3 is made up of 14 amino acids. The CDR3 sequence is CASGFGGVNTEAFF. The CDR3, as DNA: TGTGCTAGTGGTTTCGGAGGAGTGAACACTGAAGCTTTCTTT.

The CDR3 sequence is CASSSGTGVGEQYF. The CDR3 DNA reads TGCGCCAGCAGCTCGGGGACAGGGGTCGGGGAGCAGTACTTC. The chain uses TRBV5-1 and TRBJ2-7, with 10 bases matching TRBD1. The CDR3 consists of 14 residues. V was clipped by 3 bases and J by 7 bases; unmatched bases: 7. The germline V gene encodes CDR1 SGHRS and CDR2 YFSETQ.

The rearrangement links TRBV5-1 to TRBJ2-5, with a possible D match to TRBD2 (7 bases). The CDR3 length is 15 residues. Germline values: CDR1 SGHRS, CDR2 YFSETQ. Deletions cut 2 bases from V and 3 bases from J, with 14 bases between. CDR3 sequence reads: CASSFGRGAKETQYF. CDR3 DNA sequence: TGCGCCAGCAGCTTTGGCCGGGGGGCCAAAGAGACCCAGTACTTC.

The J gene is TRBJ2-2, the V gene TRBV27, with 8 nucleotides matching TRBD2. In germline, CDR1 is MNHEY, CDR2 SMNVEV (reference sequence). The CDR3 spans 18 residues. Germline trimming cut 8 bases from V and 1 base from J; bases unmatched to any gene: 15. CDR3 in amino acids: CASHTGSGGRVNTGELFF. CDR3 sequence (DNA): TGTGCCAGCCACACGGGAAGCGGGGGTCGCGTGAACACCGGGGAGCTGTTTTTT.

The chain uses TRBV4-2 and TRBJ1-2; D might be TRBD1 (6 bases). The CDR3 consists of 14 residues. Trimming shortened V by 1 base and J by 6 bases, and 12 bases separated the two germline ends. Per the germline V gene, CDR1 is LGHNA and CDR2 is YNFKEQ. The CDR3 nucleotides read TGTGCCAGCAGCCAAGTACGAACAGGGAATGGCTACACCTTC. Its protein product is CASSQVRTGNGYTF.

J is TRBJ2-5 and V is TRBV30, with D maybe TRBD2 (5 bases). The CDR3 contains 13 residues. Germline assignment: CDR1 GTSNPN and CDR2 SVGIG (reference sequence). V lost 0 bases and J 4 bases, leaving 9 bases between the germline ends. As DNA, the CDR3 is TGTGCCTGGAGTGTACTAGATGGAGAGACCCAGTACTTC. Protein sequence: CAWSVLDGETQYF.

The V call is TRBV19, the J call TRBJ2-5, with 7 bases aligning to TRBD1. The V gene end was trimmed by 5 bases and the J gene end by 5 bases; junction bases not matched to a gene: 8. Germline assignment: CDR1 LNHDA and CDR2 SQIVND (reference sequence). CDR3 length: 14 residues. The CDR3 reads CASSEGGFLETQYF. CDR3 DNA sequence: TGTGCCAGTAGTGAAGGGGGCTTTTTGGAGACCCAGTACTTC.

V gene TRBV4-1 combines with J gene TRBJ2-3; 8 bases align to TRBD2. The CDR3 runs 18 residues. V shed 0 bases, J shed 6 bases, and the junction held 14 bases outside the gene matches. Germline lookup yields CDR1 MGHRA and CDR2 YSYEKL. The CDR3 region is CASSQDRGLGGLADTQYF. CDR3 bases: TGCGCCAGCAGCCAAGATCGGGGACTAGGAGGTCTGGCCGATACGCAGTATTTT.

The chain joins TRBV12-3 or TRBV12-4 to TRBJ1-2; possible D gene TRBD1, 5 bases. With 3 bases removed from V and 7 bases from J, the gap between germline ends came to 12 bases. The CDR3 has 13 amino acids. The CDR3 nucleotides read TGTGCCAGCAGTTTTACGGCCGGGGGTGGCTACACCTTC. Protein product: CASSFTAGGGYTF.

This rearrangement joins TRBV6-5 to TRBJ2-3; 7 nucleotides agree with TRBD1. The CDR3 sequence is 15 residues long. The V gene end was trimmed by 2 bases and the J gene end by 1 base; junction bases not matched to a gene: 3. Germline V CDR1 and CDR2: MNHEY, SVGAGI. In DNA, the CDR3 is TGTGCCAGCAGTTACCGACAGGGAGGCACAGATACGCAGTATTTT. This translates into CASSYRQGGTDTQYF.

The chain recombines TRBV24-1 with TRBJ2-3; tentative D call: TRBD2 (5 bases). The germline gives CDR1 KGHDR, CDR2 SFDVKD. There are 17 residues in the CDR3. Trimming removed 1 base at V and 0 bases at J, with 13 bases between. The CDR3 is CATSDFRHGISTDTQYF. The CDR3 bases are TGTGCCACCAGTGATTTTCGACACGGGATCAGCACAGATACGCAGTATTTT.

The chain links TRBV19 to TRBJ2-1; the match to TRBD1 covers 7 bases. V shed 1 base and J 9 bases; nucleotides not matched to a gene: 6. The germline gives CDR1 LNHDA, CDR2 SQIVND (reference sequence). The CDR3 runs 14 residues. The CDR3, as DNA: TGTGCCAGTAGTATAGGACCCGCAGGGGGTGAGCAGTTCTTC. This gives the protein CASSIGPAGGEQFF.

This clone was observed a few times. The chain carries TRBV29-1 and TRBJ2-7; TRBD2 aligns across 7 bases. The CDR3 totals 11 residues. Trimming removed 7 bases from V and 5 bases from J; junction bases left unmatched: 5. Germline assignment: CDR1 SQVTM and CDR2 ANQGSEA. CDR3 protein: CSAEAGDEQYV. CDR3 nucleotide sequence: TGCAGCGCCGAGGCGGGGGACGAGCAGTACGTC.

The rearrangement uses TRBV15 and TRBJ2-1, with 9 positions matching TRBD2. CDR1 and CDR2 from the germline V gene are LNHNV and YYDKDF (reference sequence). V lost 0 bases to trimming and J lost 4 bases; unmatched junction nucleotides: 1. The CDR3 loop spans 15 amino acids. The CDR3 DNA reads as TGTGCCACCAGCAGAGATCTAGCGGGGTACAATGAGCAGTTCTTC. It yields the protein CATSRDLAGYNEQFF.

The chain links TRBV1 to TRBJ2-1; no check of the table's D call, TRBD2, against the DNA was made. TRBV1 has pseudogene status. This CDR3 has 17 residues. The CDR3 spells CTSSQDGRYGLKDEQFF. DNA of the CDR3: TGCACCAGCAGCCAAGATGGTAGGTACGGACTTAAGGATGAGCAGTTCTTC.

In DNA form, the CDR3 reads TGTGCCAGCAGTGAGGGGAGGCGGCAGTTCTTC. Translation: CASSEGRRQFF. This chain uses TRBV6-1 with TRBJ2-1; D is possibly TRBD2 (6 bases). This CDR3 contains 11 residues. V was pared by 3 bases and J by 12 bases, with 9 bases between. Germline V gene lookup returns CDR1 MNHNS and CDR2 SASEGT.

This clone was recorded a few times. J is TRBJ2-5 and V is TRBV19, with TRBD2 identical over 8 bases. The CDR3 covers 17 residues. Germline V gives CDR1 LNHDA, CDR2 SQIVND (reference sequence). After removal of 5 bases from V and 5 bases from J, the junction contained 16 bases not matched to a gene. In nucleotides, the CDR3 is TGTGCCAGTAGTCCCGTTTTGAGCGGGGGATCTCAGGAGACCCAGTACTTC. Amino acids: CASSPVLSGGSQETQYF.